This T cell receptor (beta chain) was profiled in a study of blood T cells in healthy people across ages. PCR was performed a second time for roughly 7 to 11 cycles using a sample-barcoded 5' primer and a J-beta primer mix. Using its own MiXCR run on the 5' RACE reads, TCRdb lists one record per CDR3 protein. The data show roughly 1.4 million distinct CDR3 sequences, around 59% seen once. General study points: Researchers report that TCR beta diversity correlated strongly with naive T cell percentage. Roughly linearly, TCR beta diversity per million T cells fell as age increased.

In regard to this clonotype: Its matching antigen is unknown.

CDR1 is MNHEY, CDR2 SMNVEV, per germline (reference sequence). CDR3 length equals 19 residues. Trimming pared 6 bases from V and 4 bases from J, leaving 30 bases between. This receptor was taken from a man aged 18 to 35 in good health. The chain carries TRBV27 and TRBJ1-2; D may be TRBD1 (5 bases). The sample was blood. CDR3 coding DNA: TGTGCCAGCAGAGTCCGACCTCGGGGGGGTTTAAATATCGGCTATGGCTACACCTTC. It yields the protein CASRVRPRGGLNIGYGYTF.